This record concerns one T cell receptor (beta chain) sequence. The target antigen is unknown. By 5'RACE template switching, TCR cDNA was produced, with a universal primer site and UMIs added in the process. TCRdb reprocessed the 5' RACE reads via MiXCR and lists one record per CDR3 protein. The table has under 400,000 distinct CDR3 sequences, around 13% seen once. The entry originates in a study of T cells after yellow fever vaccination. Study details: It was SMART-Seq v4 Ultra Low Input that prepared the fractions with low cell numbers. Findings and limits, study-wide: Among all clonotypes, a small share was observed in both CD4 and CD8 compartments. The study re-detected most primary-vaccination clones after the booster (about 95% CD4, roughly 91% CD8).

Germline CDR1 and CDR2: MNHEY and SVGAGI. J gave up 1 base and V 6 bases, and 10 bases lay outside the gene matches. CDR3 length: 16 amino acids. This specimen was CD4+ T cells sorted from PBMCs, taken 15 days after the yellow fever booster vaccination. The sequence was obtained from a man aged 18 to 30 who received the YFV17D yellow fever vaccine. The V call is TRBV6-5, the J call TRBJ2-3, with 7 positions matching TRBD1. CDR3 nucleotide sequence: TGTGCCAGCAGCCTTTGGACAGGCGGCCGCACAGATACGCAGTATTTT. Its protein is CASSLWTGGRTDTQYF.